This TCR beta chain was identified in a study of cytomegalovirus exposure and HLA in healthy donors (dated by TCRdb to the late 2010s). In the study overall: According to an earlier analysis of around 600 of the donors, about 179 million T cells yielded approximately 120 million unique TCR beta sequences and around 280 Gb of sequence data. To predict cytomegalovirus infection status, the study brought together high-throughput TCR immunosequencing, statistical association of individual TCRs with disease status, and machine learning. Genome-wide SNP genotypes for about three fifths of the roughly 670 donors were used in a later genetic analysis, which treated that subset as a discovery cohort. All discovery cohort repertoires had been generated on a single sequencing platform. Of the 300 to 450 genotyped donors, roughly 80% were placed in the genetic ancestry cluster associated with self-reported Caucasian donors. Roughly five DR-DQ haplotypes were handled as single units for association and clustering, since linkage in the cohort was strong. HLA typing included class I and class II loci at four-digit resolution. The number of typed donors differed by locus: 629-630 for A, B, C, DRB1 and DQB1; 500 to 550 for DQA1; 606 for DPA1; and 450 to 480 for DPB1. Alongside the repertoire data, information on donor age, sex, ethnicity and CMV serostatus was compiled. An early release that covered more than 550 HLA-typed donors contained about 300 gigabases of sequencing data and 65 million to 100 million unique TCR sequences. In addition to the first cohort of approximately 650 subjects, a separate validation cohort of 120 different subjects was used. The study profiled the T cell repertoires of 500 to 800 subjects by immunosequencing and related them to cytomegalovirus serostatus. The study was designed to test whether signatures of past pathogen exposure could be identified by cataloging public T cell receptors. In an earlier analysis of 587 of the donors, high-throughput TCR beta sequencing was used to judge whether each TCR beta V gene segment behaved as functional or pseudogenic. A later analysis re-examined previously published TCR beta repertoires from just over 650 donors and added high-resolution HLA genotyping to investigate patterns of TCR occurrence. Rather than drawing on any new phenotypic data, the later analysis identified candidate immune exposures from TCR beta sequences and the way those sequences occurred across donors. Across some 400 genotyped donors of the cohort, an average of roughly 230,000 unique TCR beta nucleotide sequences per donor were sequenced, and around 20% of those sequences were non-productive.

With respect to this clone: Its antigen remains unidentified. Base qualities are not provided; no much larger clone lies one nucleotide away.

The cohort was made up of 500 to 850 healthy bone marrow donors. All cohort members were sampled while nominally healthy, although unrecorded immune exposures were likely present. The donor was CMV seronegative and was included in the group of a few hundred seronegative cohort members. A peripheral blood sample was provided by each donor, and peripheral blood mononuclear cells were used for TCR beta sequencing. The Qiagen DNeasy Blood Extraction Kit was used to extract genomic DNA from the blood cell samples. The library was prepared using the immunoSEQ multiplex PCR assay. A mixture of 60 forward primers for TCR Vbeta segments and 13 reverse primers for TCR Jbeta segments was used in the multiplex PCR. A multiplex PCR assay on genomic DNA amplified the CDR3 region of rearranged TCR beta genes. Amplified TCR beta libraries were sequenced as 87-base-pair reads on the Illumina HiSeq System. Under the source paper's analysis protocol: Across the 670 or so repertoires, a later analysis counted 80 million or so unique TCR beta chains, around 11 million of which were shared by at least two donors. Raw reads were error-corrected and collapsed into unique sequences by a nearest-neighbor algorithm in which closely related sequences were merged to remove PCR and sequencing errors. Alignment of CDR3 sequences to IMGT reference sequences was used to assign V, D and J gene segments. For a sequence to be retained, a match of at least six nucleotides was required to both a V gene segment and a J gene segment. Rearrangements were classified as productive when the CDR3 lacked stop codons and remained in frame with V and J, and all other rearrangements were classified as non-productive. Following IMGT convention, CDR3 was defined as the stretch from the second conserved V-encoded cysteine up to the conserved J-encoded phenylalanine. The earlier analysis of approximately 590 of the donors excluded any sequence lacking an unambiguous match to a single V gene segment. In an earlier analysis of some 590 of the donors, V segments were called functional above 56.7% productive rearrangements and were called segregating when the between-donor standard deviation exceeded 5%. A statistical classification framework was built for diagnosing cytomegalovirus status from the catalog of TCR beta chain sequences. In a later analysis, TCR nucleotide sequences were compared against IMGT/GENE-DB human TR gene sequences so that V and J genes could be assigned. Using the TCRdist pipeline, a later analysis assigned CDR3 sequences along with most-parsimonious VDJ recombination scenarios. In a later analysis, every TCR beta chain was defined by the combination of its CDR3 amino acid sequence and its V-gene family, and reads without a unique V-gene family were dropped. A later analysis removed several hundred highly shared, low-generation-probability nucleotide sequences to deal with suspected cross-contamination and a sequencing artifact. In a later analysis, a clonal expansion index was calculated for each public chain from normalized within-repertoire ranks of inferred template counts. Generation probabilities in a later analysis came from a VDJ recombination model fitted to out-of-frame rearrangements, and those results were checked against IGoR. In a later analysis, hypergeometric tests were used to score TCR-TCR, TCR-HLA and TCR-CMV co-occurrence, with a repertoire-size bias correction applied to TCR pairs. False discovery rates were estimated in a later analysis by permuting HLA or CMV assignments 20 times. A later analysis grouped co-occurring TCRs with DBSCAN, adding TCRdist sequence similarity when clustering within HLA-allele-positive subsets. Repertoires with fewer than 30,000 or more than 120,000 public chains, plus five repertoires with anomalous nucleotide sharing, were excluded from co-occurrence clustering. The clones in this table, taken by TCRdb from immuneACCESS, are in-frame only. Not every clone is retained; where verified, under half of the shortfall comes from an unresolved V gene, and the cause of the rest is unknown. V and J calls and clone size are those listed in that table; D and trimming were worked out from the DNA. Within this sample are 100,000 to 150,000 clones, with roughly 78% of them counted one time only. The ten largest clones capture just under 6.5% of the sample.

Beyond this particular receptor, the publication reports: This cohort had only TCR beta chains sequenced, and the lack of alpha or paired-chain data limited which features could be detected. Because HLA typing was missing for some donors at each locus, association tests included only the typed subset. A cluster of highly shared sequence variants was judged likely to represent a technical artifact of the sequencing pipeline. In a later analysis, most CMV-associated TCR beta chains were found to appear HLA-restricted, with HLA associations seemingly driven largely by CMV exposure. Linkage disequilibrium might explain the correlated functional status among segregating V segments, but an unknown experimental factor could not be excluded. A total of fewer than 200 TCR beta chains were listed by the study as associated with cytomegalovirus. According to the authors, the approach could potentially be generalized to other disease states and immunological phenotypes. Compared with equally common non-associated chains, HLA-associated TCR beta chains in a later analysis were more clonally expanded and had lower generation probabilities. Presence/absence analyses assumed roughly uniform sequencing depth across donors, an assumption that may not hold. In a later genetic analysis, a missense DCLRE1C variant was associated with V-gene and J-gene trimming of TCR beta chains, and the association was replicated in an independent cohort. When HLA alleles, especially DR and DQ, strongly co-occurred, attributing TCR associations to individual alleles was difficult. Several of the top co-occurrence clusters appeared to be linked to parvovirus B19, influenza, CMV and Epstein-Barr virus, according to a later analysis. Across donors, most TCR sequences were observed very rarely, whereas some public TCRs were present in many individuals. According to a later analysis, TCR association rates differed among HLA loci, with DRB1 alleles showing the most associated TCRs and HLA-C alleles showing the fewest. For the cohort, immune exposure information was limited to CMV serostatus. In an earlier analysis of over 550 of the donors, most TCR beta V segments were observed in productive rearrangements about 87% or about 30% of the time, broadly matching IMGT annotations. A later genetic analysis reported fewer N-insertions in productive TCRs among donors in an Asian-associated ancestry cluster than the roughly 700-donor mean. A few of the identified cytomegalovirus-associated TCR beta chains were confirmed in vitro to be specific for cytomegalovirus antigens. In a later analysis, 15,000 to 20,000 TCR beta sequences were associated with specific HLA alleles at a false discovery rate of 0.05. In both the original and validation cohorts, the classifier was reported to diagnose cytomegalovirus status with high specificity and sensitivity. The earlier analysis of fewer than 750 of the donors excluded roughly 17 rarely observed V segments, including chromosome 9 orphons, because counts were too low. A further reported finding was that TCR beta sequences accurately predicted the HLA-A and HLA-B alleles for most subjects in the first cohort.

Sequences were obtained from PBMCs. The clonotype comes from a middle-aged woman in good health and CMV-seronegative.

The CDR3 loop reads CASSLRSGETQYF. Here is the DNA: TGTGCCAGCAGCTTGCGATCAGGAGAGACCCAGTACTTC. This chain joins TRBV5-6 to TRBJ2-5; the D gene identity is not certain. CDR1 and CDR2 were assigned from the germline V gene as SGHDT and YYEEEE. V loses 1 base of germline sequence and J loses 4 bases, and the interval between the two ends is 8 bases. The CDR3 goes from the cysteine to the phenylalanine over 13 residues. Left in the record is the CDR3 DNA by itself, 39 bases read in frame from the first base.